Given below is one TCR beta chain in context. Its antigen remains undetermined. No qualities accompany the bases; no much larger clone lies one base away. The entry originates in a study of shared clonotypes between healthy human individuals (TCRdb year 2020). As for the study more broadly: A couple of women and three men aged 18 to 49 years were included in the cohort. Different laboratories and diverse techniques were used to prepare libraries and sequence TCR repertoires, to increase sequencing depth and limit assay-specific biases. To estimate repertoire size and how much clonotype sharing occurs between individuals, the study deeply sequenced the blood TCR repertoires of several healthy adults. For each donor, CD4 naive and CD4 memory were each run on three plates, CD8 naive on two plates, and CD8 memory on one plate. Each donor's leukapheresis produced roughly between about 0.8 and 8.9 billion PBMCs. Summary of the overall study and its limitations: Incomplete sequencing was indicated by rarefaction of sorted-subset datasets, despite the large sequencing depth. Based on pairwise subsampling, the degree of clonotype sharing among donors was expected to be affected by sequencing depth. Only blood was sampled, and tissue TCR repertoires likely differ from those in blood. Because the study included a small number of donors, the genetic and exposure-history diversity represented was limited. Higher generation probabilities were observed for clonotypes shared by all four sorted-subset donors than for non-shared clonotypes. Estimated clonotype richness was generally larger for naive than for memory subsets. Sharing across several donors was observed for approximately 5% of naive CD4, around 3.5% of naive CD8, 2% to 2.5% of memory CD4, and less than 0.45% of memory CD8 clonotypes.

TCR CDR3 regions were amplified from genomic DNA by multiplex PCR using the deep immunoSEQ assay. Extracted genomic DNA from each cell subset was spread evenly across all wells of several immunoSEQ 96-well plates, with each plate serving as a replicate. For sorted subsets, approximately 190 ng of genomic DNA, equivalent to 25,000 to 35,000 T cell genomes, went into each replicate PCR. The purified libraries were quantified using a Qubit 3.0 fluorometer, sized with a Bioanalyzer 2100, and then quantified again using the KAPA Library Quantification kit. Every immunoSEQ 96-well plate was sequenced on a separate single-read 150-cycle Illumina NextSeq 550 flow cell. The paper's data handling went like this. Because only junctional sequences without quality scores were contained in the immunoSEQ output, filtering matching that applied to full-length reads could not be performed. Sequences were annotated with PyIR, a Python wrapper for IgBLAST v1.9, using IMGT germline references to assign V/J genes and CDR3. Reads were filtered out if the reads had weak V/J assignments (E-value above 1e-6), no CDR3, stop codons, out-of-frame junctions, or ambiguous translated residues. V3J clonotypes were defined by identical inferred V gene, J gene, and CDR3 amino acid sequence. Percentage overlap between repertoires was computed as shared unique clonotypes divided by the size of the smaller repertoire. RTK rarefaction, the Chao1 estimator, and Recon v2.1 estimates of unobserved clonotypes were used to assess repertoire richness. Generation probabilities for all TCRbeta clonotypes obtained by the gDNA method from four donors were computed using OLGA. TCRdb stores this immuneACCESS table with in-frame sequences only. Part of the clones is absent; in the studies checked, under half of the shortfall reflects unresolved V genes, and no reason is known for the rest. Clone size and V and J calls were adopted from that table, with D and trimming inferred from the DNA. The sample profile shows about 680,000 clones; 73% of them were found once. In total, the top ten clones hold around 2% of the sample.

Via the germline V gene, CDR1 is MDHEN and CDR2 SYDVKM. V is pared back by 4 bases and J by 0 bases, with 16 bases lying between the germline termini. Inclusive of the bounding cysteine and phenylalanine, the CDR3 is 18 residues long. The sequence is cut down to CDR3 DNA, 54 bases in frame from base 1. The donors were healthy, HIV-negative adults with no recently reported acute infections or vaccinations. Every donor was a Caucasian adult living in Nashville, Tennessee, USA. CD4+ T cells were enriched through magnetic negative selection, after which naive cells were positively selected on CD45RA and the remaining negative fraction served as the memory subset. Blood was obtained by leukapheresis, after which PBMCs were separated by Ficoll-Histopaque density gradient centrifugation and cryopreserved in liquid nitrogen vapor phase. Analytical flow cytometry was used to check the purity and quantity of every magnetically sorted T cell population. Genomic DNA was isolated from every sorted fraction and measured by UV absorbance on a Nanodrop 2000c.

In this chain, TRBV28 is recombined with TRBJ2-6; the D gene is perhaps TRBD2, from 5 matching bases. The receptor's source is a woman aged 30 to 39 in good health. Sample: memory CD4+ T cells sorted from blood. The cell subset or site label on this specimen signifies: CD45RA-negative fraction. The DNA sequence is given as TGTGCCAGCAGTTCACCACATCCCGGGGACTCTGGGGCCAACGTCCTGACTTTC. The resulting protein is CASSSPHPGDSGANVLTF. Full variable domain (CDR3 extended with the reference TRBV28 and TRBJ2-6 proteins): DVKVTQSSRYLVKRTGEKVFLECVQDMDHENMFWYRQDPGLGLRLIYFSYDVKMKEKGDIPEGYSVSREKKERFSLILESASTNQTSMYLCASSSPHPGDSGANVLTFGAGSRLTVL.